This T cell receptor beta chain was found in a study of blood T cell repertoires in COVID-19. Study overall: Some COVID-19 samples were acute and others convalescent; all came from the United States, Italy and Spain. The cDNA or gDNA used as material had been derived from T cells, B-cell-depleted T cells, or PBMCs.

V shed 5 bases and J 3 bases; nucleotides not matched to a gene: 4. Germline V gene lookup returns CDR1 KGHDR and CDR2 SFDVKD. This CDR3 has 15 residues. Methods used by the authors: Amplification from reference gene primers served as the basis for estimated nucleated cell counts. Clones were read by immunoSEQ multiplex PCR, and TCRdb kept only the in-frame ones, dropping some. V and J calls and clone size are given by that table; D and trimming were obtained from the DNA. This sample has about 200,000 clones, with roughly 87% found just once. The chain has TRBV24-1 and TRBJ2-2, with 8 nucleotides matching TRBD1. The sample was peripheral blood. The sequence derives from a middle-aged man with active or convalescent COVID-19. The CDR3 coding sequence is TGTGCCACCAGTGCTACGACAGGGGACACCGGGGAGCTGTTTTTT. The encoded protein is CATSATTGDTGELFF.